This T cell receptor beta chain was captured by sequencing in a study of tumor-infiltrating lymphocytes in localized non-small cell lung cancer (dated by TCRdb to the early 2020s). Regarding the study in general: The cohort covered several histologies, both smokers and never-smokers, and patients whose samples were collected after neoadjuvant chemotherapy. The same patients underwent several integrated assays, with TCR sequencing performed together with flow cytometry, multiplex immunofluorescence, RNA-seq, exome sequencing and proteomics. The overall ICON cohort was composed of around 150 surgical patients with localized non-small cell lung cancer whose tumors were resected. Resected tumor tissue and uninvolved lung tissue described as non-adjacent to the tumor were contributed by each patient, with both tissues obtained from the same patient. A total of around 50 patients were included in the paired tumor versus uninvolved lung comparison of immunoSEQ T-cell fraction.

Beyond this particular receptor, the publication reports: No difference in TCR-derived T-cell fraction was observed between the flow cytometry-defined immunotypes IM1 (good prognosis) and IM2 (poor prognosis). Assay coverage varied across patients depending on available tissue quantity, so only a subset of the cohort had TCR sequencing. Recurrence-free survival showed no association with tumor T-cell fraction from TCR sequencing (p = 0.61). Because different assays used different pieces of the same tissue, technical variation could not be distinguished from intratumor heterogeneity. In line with immunofluorescence CD3 counts, TCRbeta sequencing supported higher T cell infiltration in tumors compared with uninvolved lung tissue.

The T-cell fraction in tumor and uninvolved lung tissue was provided by TCR sequencing with the immunoSEQ assay. Per the original workflow: To analyze survival, patients were divided into a high T-cell fraction group (upper tertile) and a low T-cell fraction group (lower two tertiles), and the two groups were compared using a log-rank test. A signed-rank test was used to test differences in T-cell fraction between paired tumor and uninvolved lung samples. TCRdb took over this immuneACCESS table, retaining in-frame rearrangements with V and J assigned. Such tables are incomplete; in checked studies, under half of the missing clones stem from an unresolved V gene, and the remainder is unexplained. D and trimming come from the DNA, and the V and J calls and clone size come from that table. Counted in this sample were around 12,000 clones; over 65% of them appeared once. Of the sample, 7% falls within the top ten clones.

Patient enrollment in ICON started in April 2016, and the final patient was enrolled in late 2018. A subcohort of some 77 patients provided fresh tumor and matched uninvolved tissue for in-depth immune analyses, with TCR sequencing among those analyses. No cell sorting was done, and TCR sequencing was instead run on DNA isolated from bulk tissue. Including cysteine and phenylalanine, the CDR3 has 14 amino acids. This entry keeps only the CDR3 DNA: 42 bases, framed from base 1. The CDR1 and CDR2 encoded by the germline V gene are SGHDN and FVKESK. The junction carries 14 bases between V and J, which are trimmed by 4 bases and 5 bases respectively. A note on this clone: The antigen this receptor binds is unknown. Base qualities are not provided; no much larger clone lies one nucleotide away.

Recombination connected TRBV14 to TRBJ1-1; the D gene is possibly TRBD1, with 5 bases matching. The sequencing sample was made of lung tumor tissue. This receptor was taken from a human donor with non-small cell lung cancer. The CDR3 here reads CASSRRDGWTEAFF. Here is the DNA: TGTGCCAGCAGCCGCAGGGACGGGTGGACTGAAGCTTTCTTT.